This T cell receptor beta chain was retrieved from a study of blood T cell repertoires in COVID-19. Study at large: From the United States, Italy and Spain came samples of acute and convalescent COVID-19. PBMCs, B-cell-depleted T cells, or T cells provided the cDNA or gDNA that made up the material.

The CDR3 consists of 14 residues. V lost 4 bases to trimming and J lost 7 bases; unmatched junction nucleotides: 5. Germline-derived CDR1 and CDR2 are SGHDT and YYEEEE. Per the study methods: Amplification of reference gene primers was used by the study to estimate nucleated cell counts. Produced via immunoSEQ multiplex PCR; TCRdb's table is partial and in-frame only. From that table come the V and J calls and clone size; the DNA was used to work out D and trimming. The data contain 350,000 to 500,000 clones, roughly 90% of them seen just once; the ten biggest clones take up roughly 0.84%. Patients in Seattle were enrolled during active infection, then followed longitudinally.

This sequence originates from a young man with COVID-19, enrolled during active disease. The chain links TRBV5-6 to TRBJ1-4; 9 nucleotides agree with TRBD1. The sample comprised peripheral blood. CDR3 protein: CASSIQGASEKLFF. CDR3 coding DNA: TGTGCCAGCAGCATACAGGGGGCCAGTGAAAAACTGTTTTTT.